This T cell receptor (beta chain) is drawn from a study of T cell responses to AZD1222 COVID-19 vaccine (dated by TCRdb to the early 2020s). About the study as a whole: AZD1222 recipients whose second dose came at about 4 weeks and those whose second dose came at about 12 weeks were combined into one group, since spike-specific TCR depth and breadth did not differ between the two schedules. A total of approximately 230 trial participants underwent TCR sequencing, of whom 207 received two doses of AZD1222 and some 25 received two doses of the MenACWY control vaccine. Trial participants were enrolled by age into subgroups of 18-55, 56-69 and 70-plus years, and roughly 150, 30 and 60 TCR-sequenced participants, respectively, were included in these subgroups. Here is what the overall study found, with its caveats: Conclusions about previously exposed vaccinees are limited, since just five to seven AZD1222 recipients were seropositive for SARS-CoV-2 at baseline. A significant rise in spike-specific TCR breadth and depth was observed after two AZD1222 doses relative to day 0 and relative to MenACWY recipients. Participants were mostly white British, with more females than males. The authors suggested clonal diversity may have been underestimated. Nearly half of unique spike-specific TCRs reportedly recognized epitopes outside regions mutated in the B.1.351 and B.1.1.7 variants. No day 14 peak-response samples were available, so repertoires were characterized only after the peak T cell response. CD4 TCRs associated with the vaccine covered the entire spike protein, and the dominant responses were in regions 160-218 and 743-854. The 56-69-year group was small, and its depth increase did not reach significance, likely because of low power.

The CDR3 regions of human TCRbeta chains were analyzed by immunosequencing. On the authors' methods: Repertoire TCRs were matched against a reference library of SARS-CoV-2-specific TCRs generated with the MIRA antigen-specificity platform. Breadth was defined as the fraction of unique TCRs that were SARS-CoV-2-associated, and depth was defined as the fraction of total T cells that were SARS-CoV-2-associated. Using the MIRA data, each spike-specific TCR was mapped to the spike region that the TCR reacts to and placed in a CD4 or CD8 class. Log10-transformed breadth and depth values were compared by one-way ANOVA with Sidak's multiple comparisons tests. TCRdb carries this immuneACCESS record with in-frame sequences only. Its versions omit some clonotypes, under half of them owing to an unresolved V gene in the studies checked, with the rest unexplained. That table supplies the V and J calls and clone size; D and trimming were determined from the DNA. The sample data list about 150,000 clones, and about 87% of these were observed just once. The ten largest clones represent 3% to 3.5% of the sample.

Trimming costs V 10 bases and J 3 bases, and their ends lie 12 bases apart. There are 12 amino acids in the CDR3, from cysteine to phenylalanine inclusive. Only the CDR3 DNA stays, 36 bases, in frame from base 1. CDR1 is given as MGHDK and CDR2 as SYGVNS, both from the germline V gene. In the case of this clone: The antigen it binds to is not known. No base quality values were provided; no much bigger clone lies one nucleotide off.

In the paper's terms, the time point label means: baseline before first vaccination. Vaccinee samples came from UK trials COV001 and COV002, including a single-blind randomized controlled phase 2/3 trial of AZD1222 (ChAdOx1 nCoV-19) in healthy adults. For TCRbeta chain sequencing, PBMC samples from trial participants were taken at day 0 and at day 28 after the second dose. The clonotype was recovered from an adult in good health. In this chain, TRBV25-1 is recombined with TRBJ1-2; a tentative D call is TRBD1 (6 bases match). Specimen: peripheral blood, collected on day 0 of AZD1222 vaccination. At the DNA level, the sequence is TGTGCCACCCAGGGGTTCGACTATGGCTACACCTTC. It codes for CATQGFDYGYTF.